This T cell receptor beta chain is from a study of PD-1 blockade in classical Hodgkin lymphoma. Study information: The patients were dosed with nivolumab 3 mg/kg, infused intravenously every 2 weeks. The study, taken as a whole, reports: Relative to healthy donors, newly diagnosed patients reportedly had lower baseline TCR diversity, which was reported as lower still in relapsed/refractory patients. Prior to therapy, complete responders displayed diversity much like that of newly diagnosed patients.

The table came from immunoSEQ multiplex PCR; TCRdb's copy has only in-frame clones and leaves some out. The sample shows about 25,000 clones, about 80% of them seen only once. In the case of this clone: Its antigen is unidentified.

This CDR3 is built from 16 residues. Trimming took 2 bases from V and 4 from J; bases not matched to a gene: 4. In germline, CDR1 is LGHNA, CDR2 YSLEER. All patients experienced relapse after autologous stem cell transplantation, and brentuximab vedotin exposure was variable. The material was peripheral blood mononuclear cells (PBMCs), obtained at baseline. This chain links TRBV4-3 with TRBJ2-3; 12 nucleotides line up with TRBD2. This TCR came from a human donor with classical Hodgkin lymphoma. The CDR3 reads CASSQYPSGGADTQYF. The CDR3 nucleotides read TGCGCCAGCAGCCAATACCCTAGCGGGGGGGCAGATACGCAGTATTTT.